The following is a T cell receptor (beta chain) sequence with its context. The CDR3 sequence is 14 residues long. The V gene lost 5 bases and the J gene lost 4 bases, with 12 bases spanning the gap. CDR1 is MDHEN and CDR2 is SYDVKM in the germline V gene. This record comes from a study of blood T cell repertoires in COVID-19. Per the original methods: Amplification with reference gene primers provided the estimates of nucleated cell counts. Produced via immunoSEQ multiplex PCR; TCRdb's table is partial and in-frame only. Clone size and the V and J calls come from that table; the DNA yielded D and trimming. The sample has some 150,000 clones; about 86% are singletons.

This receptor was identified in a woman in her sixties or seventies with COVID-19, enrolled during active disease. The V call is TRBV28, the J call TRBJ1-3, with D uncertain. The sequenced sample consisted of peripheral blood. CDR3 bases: TGTGCCAGCAGTCCCGCGGGAGGAGGAAACACCATATATTTT. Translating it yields CASSPAGGGNTIYF.